What follows are 20 T cell receptor beta chains derived from one specimen sequenced in a study of cytomegalovirus exposure and HLA in healthy donors. The primer mix had 60 Vbeta and 13 Jbeta primers. The protocol was immunoSEQ multiplex PCR, while the TCRdb copy is restricted to in-frame clones and leaves out a portion. The sample holds 84,000 or so clones; 70% to 80% are singletons and the top ten take 3.5% to 4.5%. Sequencing was carried out using PBMCs. The origin of the receptors is a young man in good health and CMV-seronegative.

The CDR3 DNA is TGTGCCAGCAGCTTATCCCCAGTGAACACCGGGGAGCTGTTTTTT. This sequence encodes CASSLSPVNTGELFF. The chain employs TRBV7-9 and TRBJ2-2; no definite D call. The CDR3 is 15 amino acids. With 2 bases removed from V and 1 base from J, the gap between germline ends came to 8 bases. The germline V gene encodes CDR1 SEHNR and CDR2 FQNEAQ (reference sequence).

The CDR3 sequence is CASSLALAVADTQYF. For the CDR3, the DNA is TGTGCCAGCAGCTTAGCGTTAGCGGTGGCAGATACGCAGTATTTT. The V gene is TRBV7-2, the J gene TRBJ2-3; possibly TRBD2 for D (6 bases). The CDR3 spans 15 residues. With 0 bases removed from V and 4 bases from J, the gap between germline ends came to 11 bases. The germline V gene encodes CDR1 SGHTA and CDR2 FQGNSA. Full variable domain (remainder filled in from reference TRBV7-2 and TRBJ2-3): GAGVSQSPSNKVTEKGKDVELRCDPISGHTALYWYRQSLGQGLEFLIYFQGNSAPDKSGLPSDRFSAERTGGSVSTLTIQRTQQEDSAVYLCASSLALAVADTQYFGPGTRLTVL.

The V call is TRBV7-2, the J call TRBJ2-1; 8 bases are shared with TRBD2. This CDR3 has 16 residues. The ends lost 4 bases at V and 7 bases at J; junction bases unmatched: 12. Germline-derived CDR1 and CDR2 are SGHTA and FQGNSA. The CDR3 region is CASSSAPGTSHNEQFF. The CDR3 DNA sequence: TGTGCCAGCAGCTCCGCCCCCGGGACTAGTCATAATGAGCAGTTCTTC. The whole variable domain, filled in from reference TRBV7-2 and TRBJ2-1, reads GAGVSQSPSNKVTEKGKDVELRCDPISGHTALYWYRQSLGQGLEFLIYFQGNSAPDKSGLPSDRFSAERTGGSVSTLTIQRTQQEDSAVYLCASSSAPGTSHNEQFFGPGTRLTVL.

This CDR3 reads CASSEVGTYGYTF. Written as DNA, the CDR3 is TGTGCCAGCAGTGAAGTCGGGACATATGGCTACACCTTC. The chain is built from TRBV2 and TRBJ1-2; D is perhaps TRBD1 (6 bases). Deletions cut 1 base from V and 5 bases from J, with 8 bases between. The CDR3 contains 13 residues. Germline loops: CDR1 SNHLY, CDR2 FYNNEI.

The chain links TRBV15 to TRBJ1-4; 8 bases match TRBD1. The CDR3 length is 18 residues. Germline CDR1 and CDR2: LNHNV and YYDKDF (reference sequence). The J segment lost 6 bases and the V segment lost 1 base, leaving 13 bases of the junction unmatched. Here the CDR3 DNA reads TGTGCCACCAGCAGAGGACAGGGGCTGGATAGTTGGGATGAAAAACTGTTTTTT. Encoded protein: CATSRGQGLDSWDEKLFF.

This chain connects TRBV25-1 to TRBJ1-5; D not certain. CDR1 is MGHDK and CDR2 is SYGVNS in the germline V gene. The CDR3 is 12 residues long. V shed 4 bases and J shed 4 bases, with 5 bases lying between them. CDR3 sequence: CASSASNQPQHF. CDR3 DNA sequence: TGTGCCAGCAGTGCCTCTAATCAGCCCCAGCATTTT.

The rearrangement joins TRBV5-1 to TRBJ1-1; 7 bases map to TRBD1. Trimming at V came to 4 bases and at J to 9 bases, leaving 12 bases not matched to a gene. This CDR3 has 14 residues. CDR1 is SGHRS and CDR2 is YFSETQ in the germline V gene. As DNA, the CDR3 is TGCGCCAGCAGCCCGGAGGGGTCGACAGGGAAAGCTTTCTTT. Translating gives CASSPEGSTGKAFF.

This clone was picked up a small number of times. J is TRBJ2-3 and V is TRBV5-1; D is unresolved. The CDR3 is 12 residues long. Trimming took 4 bases from V and 6 from J, leaving 9 bases between them. Germline CDR1 and CDR2: SGHRS and YFSETQ. CDR3 in amino acids: CASSPVADTQYF. The CDR3 nucleotides are TGCGCCAGCAGCCCCGTGGCTGATACGCAGTATTTT.

A remark on this clone: The conserved closing phenylalanine or tryptophan is absent in this CDR3, likely reflecting a read error. Because the CDR3's place on the DNA is in doubt, the DNA is left out and the CDR3 is given as listed by TCRdb. The V and J genes are TRBV7-9 and TRBJ1-1; the D segment call TRBD1 is taken from the table without a DNA check. The CDR3 adds up to 12 amino acids, both ends counted. CDR1 and CDR2 from the germline V gene are SEHNR and FQNEAQ (reference sequence). CDR3 region: CASSSGQVSRLR.

The chain joins TRBV5-8 to TRBJ2-7; 7 positions agree with TRBD1. The V gene end was trimmed by 0 bases and the J gene end by 2 bases; junction bases not matched to a gene: 5. The germline V gene has CDR1 SGHTS and CDR2 YDEGEE. The CDR3 consists of 15 residues. DNA of the CDR3: TGTGCCAGCAGCTTGGTATCCGGGACAGCCTACGAGCAGTACTTC. Protein product: CASSLVSGTAYEQYF.

The chain links TRBV2 to TRBJ1-2; D uncertain. The length of the CDR3 is 12 residues. V lost 4 bases and J lost 7, with 10 bases in between. CDR1 is SNHLY and CDR2 is FYNNEI in the germline V gene. CDR3 in amino acids: CASSVIIGGYTF. Written as DNA, the CDR3 is TGTGCCAGCAGTGTAATCATCGGTGGCTACACCTTC.

This clone was observed once. V usage is TRBV12-2 and J usage is TRBJ2-1; the tabulated D call, TRBD2, remains unverified against the DNA. TRBV12-2 is termed a pseudogene. The CDR3 has 18 amino acids. This CDR3 is CASRLSHLSGRVIDEQFF. The CDR3 DNA is TGTGCAAGTCGTTTAAGCCACCTTAGCGGGAGGGTCATCGATGAGCAGTTCTTC.

The J gene is TRBJ2-3, the V gene TRBV7-9; a weak D match, TRBD1 (6 bases). The CDR3 runs to 15 residues. Deletions cut 4 bases from V and 6 bases from J, with 17 bases between. The germline CDR1 and CDR2 sequences are SEHNR and FQNEAQ (reference sequence). The CDR3 loop is CASSYRQGHFDTQYF. The DNA of the CDR3 is TGTGCCAGCAGCTACCGGCAGGGGCATTTCGATACGCAGTATTTT.

The chain combines TRBV19 with TRBJ1-1; D is unresolved. The CDR3 consists of 12 residues. Germline values: CDR1 LNHDA, CDR2 SQIVND (reference sequence). V lost 4 bases to trimming and J lost 11 bases, with 14 bases between them. CDR3 in amino acids: CASSTEGRVAFF. Here the CDR3 DNA reads TGTGCCAGTAGTACCGAAGGGCGGGTGGCTTTCTTT.

The chain carries TRBV6-1 and TRBJ2-7; D not certain. Germline V gene data show CDR1 as MNHNS and CDR2 as SASEGT. This CDR3 is built from 14 residues. Trimming removed 9 bases from V and 2 bases from J, with 17 bases in between. The CDR3 loop reads CASERGRLPYEQYF. DNA of the CDR3: TGTGCCAGTGAACGAGGCCGGCTCCCCTACGAGCAGTACTTC.

The chain employs TRBV6-4 and TRBJ2-5, with 9 nucleotides matching TRBD2. Germline V CDR1 and CDR2: MRHNA, SNTAGT. The CDR3 runs to 18 residues. The J segment lost 2 bases and the V segment lost 3 bases, leaving 13 bases of the junction unmatched. The CDR3 protein is CASSEGSGGRRRQETQYF. The CDR3 bases are TGTGCCAGCAGTGAAGGTAGCGGGGGCCGTAGGCGACAAGAGACCCAGTACTTC.

The chain uses TRBV5-1 and TRBJ2-3; 8 bases map to TRBD2. J lost 2 bases, V lost 4 bases, and 12 bases had no gene match. The CDR3 is 17 residues long. The germline gives CDR1 SGHRS, CDR2 YFSETQ. The CDR3 bases are TGCGCCAGCAGCAACGACTGGTCAGCGGGAGTCACAGATACGCAGTATTTT. Encoded protein: CASSNDWSAGVTDTQYF. Drawing the rest from reference TRBV5-1 and TRBJ2-3, the complete variable domain is KAGVTQTPRYLIKTRGQQVTLSCSPISGHRSVSWYQQTPGQGLQFLFEYFSETQRNKGNFPGRFSGRQFSNSRSEMNVSTLELGDSALYLCASSNDWSAGVTDTQYFGPGTRLTVL.

The DNA for the CDR3 is TGTGCCAGCAGCCGTATCCCTCCGGGAGGCAACACCGGGGAGCTGTTTTTT. The encoded protein is CASSRIPPGGNTGELFF. This rearrangement joins TRBV7-6 to TRBJ2-2; TRBD2 aligns across 7 bases. Germline V CDR1 and CDR2: SGHVS, FNYEAQ. V lost 5 bases to trimming and J lost 2 bases; unmatched junction nucleotides: 11. The CDR3 spans 17 residues.

The rearrangement joins TRBV6-6 to TRBJ2-1; weak D call: TRBD1 (5 bases). This CDR3 is built from 14 residues. V shed 0 bases and J shed 5 bases, with 8 bases lying between them. Germline-derived CDR1 and CDR2 are MNHNY and SVGAGI (reference sequence). The CDR3 DNA sequence: TGTGCCAGCAGTTACTCGCAGACAGACAATGAGCAGTTCTTC. As protein: CASSYSQTDNEQFF.

This clone was observed a few times. The chain recombines TRBV7-2 with TRBJ2-1, with 7 positions matching TRBD2. From germline, CDR1 is SGHTA and CDR2 FQGNSA. After removal of 3 bases from V and 2 bases from J, the junction contained 4 bases not matched to a gene. This CDR3 comprises 15 residues. The CDR3 region is CASSLLGRAYNEQFF. Here the CDR3 DNA reads TGTGCCAGCAGCTTGTTGGGGAGGGCCTACAATGAGCAGTTCTTC.